The 13 T cell receptor beta chains below come from one sample, sequenced in a study of PD-L1 blockade in urothelial cancer. Data came from immunoSEQ multiplex PCR; TCRdb stores just in-frame clones and leaves some out. The table records around 45,000 clones, approximately 85% of them present only once. Time point specified: pretreatment peripheral blood. The input for sequencing was PBMCs, taken around atezolizumab (anti-PD-L1) treatment. These receptors came from a man aged 50 to 59 with urothelial cancer.

The CDR3 here is CASSFATRLGELFF. As DNA, the CDR3 is TGTGCCAGCAGCTTCGCAACTCGACTGGGGGAGCTGTTTTTT. The chain links TRBV7-9 to TRBJ2-2; unclear D gene. The germline gives CDR1 SEHNR, CDR2 FQNEAQ (reference sequence). Trimming removed 3 bases at V and 8 bases at J, with 13 bases between. This CDR3 has 14 residues.

The gene calls are TRBV11-2 and TRBJ2-1; 11 bases agree with TRBD2. Unmatched junction bases numbered 11, after V lost 5 bases and J lost 5 bases. The germline CDR1 and CDR2 sequences are SGHAT and FQNNGV. CDR3 length: 17 amino acids. CDR3 bases: TGTGCCAGCAGCCCCTCCGTGACTAGCGGGGCCGACAATGAGCAGTTCTTC. Translated, it gives CASSPSVTSGADNEQFF.

This clone has a single count. The V call is TRBV15, the J call TRBJ1-1; the match to TRBD1 covers 7 bases. This CDR3 has 12 residues. V lost 1 base and J lost 9; bases outside the gene matches: 2. Germline-derived CDR1 and CDR2 are LNHNV and YYDKDF (reference sequence). CDR3 bases: TGTGCCACCAGCAGAGGGGGACAGAAAGCTTTCTTT. This encodes CATSRGGQKAFF.

The gene calls are TRBV6-5 and TRBJ1-6; TRBD1 is a possible D gene (5 bases). Germline assignment: CDR1 MNHEY and CDR2 SVGAGI. V lost 7 bases and J lost 7, with 14 bases in between. This CDR3 is 14 amino acids long. The CDR3 DNA reads TGTGCCAGCAAGGGGACGGGGGAGAATTCACCCCTCCACTTT. It encodes CASKGTGENSPLHF.

The chain combines TRBV9 with TRBJ2-4; 15 bases are a match to TRBD2. Germline V CDR1 and CDR2: SGDLS, YYNGEE. V shed 4 bases and J 6 bases; nucleotides not matched to a gene: 8. CDR3 size: 17 residues. Here the CDR3 DNA reads TGTGCCAGCAGCAGACGGACTAGCGGGAGGGTAGGAAACATTCAGTACTTC. Translated, it gives CASSRRTSGRVGNIQYF. Full variable domain (remainder filled in from reference TRBV9 and TRBJ2-4): DSGVTQTPKHLITATGQRVTLRCSPRSGDLSVYWYQQSLDQGLQFLIQYYNGEERAKGNILERFSAQQFPDLHSELNLSSLELGDSALYFCASSRRTSGRVGNIQYFGAGTRLSVL.

This chain connects TRBV15 to TRBJ1-5; D unresolved. From germline, CDR1 is LNHNV and CDR2 YYDKDF (reference sequence). V was shortened by 3 bases and J by 5 bases, with 14 bases between the two germline ends. This CDR3 region has 15 residues. Here the CDR3 reads CATSSEAGSDQPQHF. In nucleotides, the CDR3 is TGTGCCACCAGCAGCGAGGCGGGAAGCGATCAGCCCCAGCATTTT.

The V call is TRBV10-2, the J call TRBJ2-1, with TRBD2 matching over 15 bases. Germline loops: CDR1 WSHSY, CDR2 SAAADI. CDR3 length: 15 residues. J lost 8 bases, V lost 6 bases, and 5 bases had no gene match. This chain's CDR3 is CASRGTSGGFDEQFF. The CDR3 DNA reads as TGCGCCAGCAGGGGGACTAGCGGGGGGTTTGATGAGCAGTTCTTC.

V is TRBV4-2 and J is TRBJ2-1, with TRBD2 identical over 13 bases. The CDR3 is made up of 16 amino acids. Trimming cost V 0 bases and J 5 bases; bases outside gene matches: 1. The germline V gene encodes CDR1 LGHNA and CDR2 YNFKEQ. The DNA of the CDR3 is TGTGCCAGCAGCCAAGAACTAGCGGGGGGGAACAATGAGCAGTTCTTC. Its protein product is CASSQELAGGNNEQFF.

The J gene is TRBJ2-5, the V gene TRBV7-8; TRBD1 matches 11 bases. Unmatched junction bases numbered 10, after V lost 5 bases and J lost 5 bases. The CDR3 has 16 amino acids. Germline CDR1 SGHVS, CDR2 FQNEAQ. In nucleotides, the CDR3 is TGTGCCAGCAGCCAACGGACAGGGGGCGTGGGGGAGACCCAGTACTTC. Its protein is CASSQRTGGVGETQYF.

The chain joins TRBV9 to TRBJ2-3; 8 nucleotides align to TRBD1. J was trimmed by 4 bases and V by 4 bases; bases with no gene match: 8. Per germline, CDR1 SGDLS and CDR2 YYNGEE. The CDR3 runs 15 residues. CDR3 sequence: CASSSRTGSADTQYF. CDR3 nucleotides: TGTGCCAGCAGCTCCCGGACAGGGAGTGCAGATACGCAGTATTTT.

The chain is built from TRBV13 and TRBJ2-2, with D unresolved. The V end lost 4 bases, the J end lost 0 bases, and 3 bases lay between the germline ends. Germline CDR1 reads PRHDT; CDR2 reads FYEKMQ (reference sequence). This CDR3 is 13 amino acids long. Here the CDR3 DNA reads TGTGCCAGCAGCTCCTCGAACACCGGGGAGCTGTTTTTT. Amino acids: CASSSSNTGELFF.

This clone has just a few counts. The CDR3 DNA follows: TGTGCCAGCAGCCGCGTGGAGCGGGAGGTCCCTTGGGCCAATGAGCAGTTCTTC. Protein product: CASSRVEREVPWANEQFF. The J gene is TRBJ2-1, the V gene TRBV7-6; 9 bases match TRBD2. CDR3 length equals 18 residues. Germline CDR1 reads SGHVS; CDR2 reads FNYEAQ. Unmatched junction bases numbered 17, after V lost 5 bases and J lost 6 bases. The full variable domain, its missing parts supplied by reference TRBV7-6 and TRBJ2-1, is GAGVSQSPRYKVTKRGQDVALRCDPISGHVSLYWYRQALGQGPEFLTYFNYEAQQDKSGLPNDRFSAERPEGSISTLTIQRTEQRDSAMYRCASSRVEREVPWANEQFFGPGTRLTVL.

The V gene is TRBV28, the J gene TRBJ2-1, with 8 bases aligning to TRBD1. The length of the CDR3 is 17 residues. Trimming cost V 6 bases and J 6 bases; bases outside gene matches: 16. The germline V gene has CDR1 MDHEN and CDR2 SYDVKM. For the CDR3, the DNA is TGTGCCAGCAGCTCTCATCCAGGGACAGGTGGGACCAATGAGCAGTTCTTC. This translates into CASSSHPGTGGTNEQFF.